The subject of this entry is one T cell receptor beta chain. The CDR3 loop spans 15 amino acids. J was trimmed by 2 bases and V by 6 bases; bases with no gene match: 6. Germline V CDR1 and CDR2: MNHEY, SMNVEV (reference sequence). The sample is drawn from a study of blood T cell repertoires in COVID-19. Study at large: The origin of the acute and convalescent COVID-19 samples was the United States, Italy and Spain.

Sequencing used immunoSEQ multiplex PCR; TCRdb keeps in-frame clones, though not all of them. This table has under 200,000 clones, about 85% appearing once. Patients in Seattle were enrolled during active infection, then followed longitudinally. V is TRBV27 and J is TRBJ2-3; 9 bases are a match to TRBD1. The receptor's source is a woman aged 55-69 years with COVID-19, enrolled during active disease. The specimen sequenced was peripheral blood. CDR3 sequence (DNA): TGTGCCAGCAGCCAAGACAGGGGGTACACAGATACGCAGTATTTT. Translated, it gives CASSQDRGYTDTQYF.